This TCR beta chain stems from a study of T cell repertoires in cytomegalovirus infection. Across the study: Newly reported HLA-C-restricted and thoroughly characterized HLA-B-restricted CMV epitopes were employed. Whole-study results and caveats: Predominance within the ex vivo response was attributable to HLA-C-restricted CMV-specific TCR beta clonotypes.

The germline V gene encodes CDR1 SGHTA and CDR2 FQGNSA. CDR3 length equals 16 residues. V lost 4 bases and J 7 bases, leaving 19 bases between the germline ends. TCRdb ran MiXCR on the reads and lists one entry per CDR3 protein. The sample gives approximately 730,000 distinct CDR3 sequences, roughly 28% of which show up once; approximately 14% is in the top ten. The table lists this clonotype with many counts. Its antigen is not known. The chain employs TRBV7-2 and TRBJ2-2; D is ambiguous. The material sequenced was cultured CD8+ T cells from PBMCs, taken from culture after CMV antigen stimulation. This sequence originates from a human donor in good health (CMV status not recorded). Some clones in this sample may be carry-over from other donors' samples. The CDR3 DNA is TGTGCCAGCAGCTCTACCCCTCGTCACAGTGGCGGGGAGCTGTTTTTT. This encodes CASSSTPRHSGGELFF.